These 30 T cell receptor beta chains share one sample of origin, sequenced in a study of regulatory T cells in long-lasting Graves disease. According to the study, TCR beta libraries were built with iRepertoire HTBI primers and CDR3-region Arm-PCR. One entry per CDR3 protein results from TCRdb running MiXCR on the multiplex PCR reads. Of 500,000 to 700,000 distinct CDR3 sequences in the sample, about 32% are singletons; the top ten hold about 42%. Documented time point: persistent/refractory GD, antithyroid drugs over 5 years with positive TRAb. RNA extracted from PBMCs served as the sequencing template. Here the sequenced sample was peripheral blood mononuclear cells (PBMCs), taken when the disease was refractory, from a patient treated with antithyroid drugs. The receptors come from a female donor with Graves disease.

This clonotype turned up a few times. The chain recombines TRBV28 with TRBJ1-2; D unclear. Trimming took off 2 bases at V and 4 bases at J, with 8 bases between the two ends. The CDR3 runs to 13 residues. Germline CDR1 and CDR2: MDHEN and SYDVKM. The DNA of the CDR3 is TGTGCCAGCAGTTTACCGCACCTCTATGGCTACACCTTC. Translated: CASSLPHLYGYTF.

The table lists this clonotype with many counts. The chain combines TRBV2 with TRBJ2-5, with 7 bases identical to TRBD1. This CDR3 spans 13 amino acids. Germline V gives CDR1 SNHLY, CDR2 FYNNEI. J was trimmed by 2 bases and V by 6 bases; bases with no gene match: 3. DNA for the CDR3: TGTGCCAGCAGGGACAGGCCTCAAGAGACCCAGTACTTC. Amino acids: CASRDRPQETQYF.

This clonotype was observed a few times. The chain links TRBV20-1 to TRBJ1-1; possibly TRBD1 for D (6 bases). Germline V gene lookup returns CDR1 DFQATT and CDR2 SNEGSKA (reference sequence). V lost 6 bases to trimming and J lost 3 bases, with 11 bases between them. This CDR3 comprises 12 residues. The CDR3 is CSAQGTDTEAFF. The CDR3 nucleotides read TGCAGTGCCCAGGGGACGGACACTGAAGCTTTCTTT.

This clonotype was counted only a few times. The chain joins TRBV7-3 to TRBJ2-2; D remains ambiguous. Trimming shortened V by 5 bases and J by 6 bases, and 7 bases separated the two germline ends. The CDR3 consists of 12 residues. Germline-derived CDR1 and CDR2 are SGHTA and FQGTGA. Here the CDR3 DNA reads TGTGCCAGCAGCGCTCAAGCCGGGGAGCTGTTTTTT. Its protein is CASSAQAGELFF.

This clonotype came up a few times. The genes are TRBV5-1 and TRBJ1-2, with a weak D call TRBD1 (6 bases). In germline, CDR1 is SGHRS, CDR2 YFSETQ. The CDR3 has 13 residues. Trimming stripped 1 base from V and 4 bases from J, with 8 bases between. The CDR3 protein is CASSLIRGYGYTF. CDR3 nucleotides: TGCGCCAGCAGCTTGATCAGGGGCTATGGCTACACCTTC.

This chain connects TRBV6-1 to TRBJ2-3; tentatively, D is TRBD2 (5 bases). Deletions cut 3 bases from V and 4 bases from J, with 11 bases between. CDR1 MNHNS and CDR2 SASEGT come from the germline V gene. This CDR3 comprises 14 residues. The CDR3 loop reads CASSDPGGADTQYF. The CDR3 coding sequence is TGTGCCAGCAGTGACCCAGGAGGAGCAGATACGCAGTATTTT.

This clonotype was counted many times. The chain combines TRBV6-2 or TRBV6-3 with TRBJ2-5; no definite D call. With 0 bases removed from V and 4 bases from J, the gap between germline ends came to 12 bases. This CDR3 contains 15 residues. In germline, CDR1 is MNHEY, CDR2 SVGEGT. The CDR3 DNA is TGTGCCAGCAGTTACTCGCGGAGTTATGGAGAGACCCAGTACTTC. Its protein is CASSYSRSYGETQYF.

This clonotype was seen a few times. The chain links TRBV19 to TRBJ1-2; 8 positions agree with TRBD1. The CDR3 is 14 residues long. CDR1 LNHDA and CDR2 SQIVND come from the germline V gene (reference sequence). With V trimmed by 2 bases and J by 10 bases, 9 bases remained unmatched. The chain's CDR3 is CASSINRDRIIYTF. CDR3 DNA sequence: TGTGCCAGTAGTATAAACCGGGACAGGATTATCTACACCTTC.

The chain couples TRBV18 to TRBJ2-7, with D possibly TRBD1 on 5 matching bases. CDR1 and CDR2 (germline): KGHSH, LQKENI. V lost 0 bases to trimming and J lost 3 bases, with 9 bases between them. The CDR3 runs 14 residues. The CDR3 spells CASSPPSRDYEQYF. DNA of the CDR3: TGTGCCAGCTCACCACCGAGCAGGGACTACGAGCAGTACTTC.

This chain links TRBV12-3 or TRBV12-4 with TRBJ1-6, with unresolved D. Trimming cost V 5 bases and J 9 bases, with 14 bases left between them. The CDR3 extends over 14 amino acids. In nucleotides, the CDR3 is TGTGCCAGCAGTACCGGGCCAAGAACTTCACCCCTCCACTTT. This translates into CASSTGPRTSPLHF.

This clonotype was seen at least ten times. The chain is built from TRBV6-5 and TRBJ2-5; weak D call: TRBD1 (6 bases). There are 17 residues in the CDR3. Germline assignment: CDR1 MNHEY and CDR2 SVGAGI. V lost 2 bases to trimming and J lost 1 base, with 17 bases between them. The CDR3 here is CASSYGQTQNTQETQYF. CDR3 coding DNA: TGTGCCAGCAGTTACGGACAGACCCAAAATACCCAAGAGACCCAGTACTTC.

V is TRBV28 and J is TRBJ2-2, with 7 nucleotides matching TRBD2. The CDR3 spans 19 residues. Germline CDR1 reads MDHEN; CDR2 reads SYDVKM. The ends lost 6 bases at V and 4 bases at J; junction bases unmatched: 20. The CDR3 coding sequence is TGTGCCAGCAGCCACCAACAGCCCCTGGGCGGGAGTGCCACCGGGGAGCTGTTTTTT. Encoded protein: CASSHQQPLGGSATGELFF.

The CDR3 loop is CASSIGSSGEKLFF. The CDR3 nucleotides are TGTGCCAGTAGTATCGGCAGTTCGGGTGAAAAACTGTTTTTT. The chain recombines TRBV19 with TRBJ1-4; D gene ambiguous. Germline V gene data show CDR1 as LNHDA and CDR2 as SQIVND (reference sequence). CDR3 size: 14 residues. Trimming took off 3 bases at V and 7 bases at J, with 12 bases between the two ends.

This clonotype was seen at least ten times. The DNA of the CDR3 is TGTGCCAGCAGACGTTCGGGGGCGGGCTACACCTTC. As protein: CASRRSGAGYTF. The rearrangement uses TRBV28 and TRBJ1-2; weak D call: TRBD1 (6 bases). Germline loops: CDR1 MDHEN, CDR2 SYDVKM. The V gene lost 6 bases and the J gene lost 8 bases, with 13 bases spanning the gap. The CDR3 is 12 amino acids.

With regard to this clonotype: A single base separates this from a much larger clone, so it may be a read error. The rearrangement links TRBV28 to TRBJ2-5; 7 bases fit TRBD1. Germline-derived CDR1 and CDR2 are MDHEN and SYDVKM. The CDR3 loop spans 18 amino acids. The CDR3 DNA follows: TGTGGCAGCAGCCACTCCGAAGGGACAGCCAGCACACAAGAGACCCAGTACTTC. It yields the protein CGSSHSEGTASTQETQYF.

This clonotype has at least ten counts. The chain uses TRBV20-1 and TRBJ1-4, with TRBD1 identical over 7 bases. CDR3 length: 12 residues. CDR1 and CDR2 from the germline V gene are DFQATT and SNEGSKA (reference sequence). For the CDR3, the DNA is TGCATGCTACAGGGGCGAGATGAAAAACTGTTTTTT. It yields the protein CMLQGRDEKLFF.

In this sample, this clonotype turned up many times. The chain couples TRBV11-2 to TRBJ2-7; D is uncertain. Per the germline V gene, CDR1 is SGHAT and CDR2 is FQNNGV. V was trimmed by 3 bases and J by 4 bases, leaving 13 bases between them. This CDR3 comprises 14 residues. This CDR3 reads CASSFVPATYEQYF. CDR3 bases: TGTGCCAGCAGCTTTGTCCCGGCGACGTACGAGCAGTACTTC. The full variable domain, with the rest looked up from reference TRBV11-2 and TRBJ2-7, is EAGVAQSPRYKIIEKRQSVAFWCNPISGHATLYWYQQILGQGPKLLIQFQNNGVVDDSQLPKDRFSAERLKGVDSTLKIQPAKLEDSAVYLCASSFVPATYEQYFGPGTRLTVT.

The rearrangement links TRBV6-1 to TRBJ2-6; D remains ambiguous. Germline V CDR1 and CDR2: MNHNS, SASEGT. The CDR3 has 14 residues. Trimming cost V 6 bases and J 4 bases, with 10 bases left between them. The CDR3 DNA reads TGTGCCAGCAGCCTGGTCGAGGGGGCCAACGTCCTGACTTTC. Protein: CASSLVEGANVLTF.

V is TRBV6-5 and J is TRBJ1-1; D possibly corresponds to TRBD1 (5 bases). The germline gives CDR1 MNHEY, CDR2 SVGAGI. Trimming took 2 bases from V and 5 from J, leaving 9 bases between them. The CDR3 sequence is 13 residues long. CDR3 in DNA: TGTGCCAGCAGTTACGGGGGGAAAACTGAAGCTTTCTTT. This encodes CASSYGGKTEAFF.

J is TRBJ2-2 and V is TRBV5-1; a possible D gene is TRBD1 (6 bases). Germline V gives CDR1 SGHRS, CDR2 YFSETQ. CDR3 size: 15 residues. Deletions cut 0 bases from V and 7 bases from J, with 13 bases between. The CDR3 spells CASSLEYRVIGELFF. The CDR3, as DNA: TGCGCCAGCAGCTTGGAGTACAGGGTAATCGGGGAGCTGTTTTTT.

This clonotype was seen only a few times. This chain links TRBV14 with TRBJ1-1; a possible D gene is TRBD1 (5 bases). V shed 3 bases and J shed 0 bases, with 11 bases lying between them. Germline V gene lookup returns CDR1 SGHDN and CDR2 FVKESK. The CDR3 is made up of 15 amino acids. CDR3 nucleotides: TGTGCCAGCAGCCACCGACAGAACTTGAACACTGAAGCTTTCTTT. Its translation: CASSHRQNLNTEAFF.

The chain has TRBV3-1 and TRBJ2-7, with D unclear. The CDR3 has 13 residues. With 2 bases removed from V and 5 bases from J, the gap between germline ends came to 10 bases. From germline, CDR1 is LGHDT and CDR2 YNNKEL (reference sequence). The CDR3 DNA is TGTGCCAGCAGCCAAATGATGGTAGACGAGCAGTACTTC. This gives the protein CASSQMMVDEQYF.

This clonotype came up a few times. This chain links TRBV30 with TRBJ1-5; 8 bases align to TRBD1. V shed 2 bases and J 5 bases; nucleotides not matched to a gene: 11. The length of the CDR3 is 16 residues. Germline CDR1 GTSNPN, CDR2 SVGIG (reference sequence). The CDR3 DNA reads as TGTGCCTGGAGTTCTTGGACAGGGAGAAAGGATCAGCCCCAGCATTTT. Amino acids: CAWSSWTGRKDQPQHF.

This sequence joins TRBV20-1 and TRBJ2-5, with D possibly matching TRBD2 (6 bases). The V gene's germline CDR1 is DFQATT and CDR2 SNEGSKA (reference sequence). With 7 bases removed from V and 4 bases from J, the gap between germline ends came to 16 bases. The CDR3 has 13 residues. Here the CDR3 reads CSVSEGAPETQYF. The CDR3 DNA follows: TGCAGTGTGTCGGAGGGAGCCCCAGAGACCCAGTACTTC.

The chain combines TRBV7-2 with TRBJ1-4, with 8 nucleotides matching TRBD1. The germline gives CDR1 SGHTA, CDR2 FQGNSA. The J segment lost 6 bases and the V segment lost 5 bases, leaving 8 bases of the junction unmatched. CDR3 size: 15 residues. CDR3 loop: CASSQRQGQHEKLFF. The CDR3 region has the DNA TGTGCCAGCAGCCAGAGACAGGGGCAGCATGAAAAACTGTTTTTT.

The rearrangement joins TRBV2 to TRBJ1-6; D gene unclear. V was shortened by 3 bases and J by 0 bases, with 9 bases between the two germline ends. CDR3 length equals 16 residues. CDR1 is SNHLY, CDR2 FYNNEI, per germline. The CDR3 reads CASSDIGSSYNSPLHF. CDR3 bases: TGTGCCAGCAGTGATATAGGGAGCTCCTATAATTCACCCCTCCACTTT.

This clonotype was counted only a few times. The chain links TRBV9 to TRBJ1-2; 7 bases align to TRBD1. After removal of 1 base from V and 3 bases from J, the junction contained 9 bases not matched to a gene. The CDR3 is 16 amino acids. Germline CDR1 SGDLS, CDR2 YYNGEE. The CDR3 region is CASSVYPTGTDYGYTF. In DNA form, the CDR3 reads TGTGCCAGCAGCGTATATCCGACAGGGACCGACTATGGCTACACCTTC.

This clonotype occurred many times. The rearrangement joins TRBV28 to TRBJ2-5; maybe TRBD1 (5 bases). Trimming took 6 bases from V and 5 from J, leaving 22 bases between them. The CDR3 totals 16 residues. Per the germline V gene, CDR1 is MDHEN and CDR2 is SYDVKM. CDR3 region: CASSPFDRFPWETQYF. DNA for the CDR3: TGTGCCAGCAGCCCCTTCGACAGATTTCCCTGGGAGACCCAGTACTTC.

This clonotype was recorded many times. The rearrangement links TRBV11-2 to TRBJ1-2; D may be TRBD1 (5 bases). CDR1 is SGHAT and CDR2 is FQNNGV in the germline V gene. The CDR3 sequence is 13 residues long. V was clipped by 5 bases and J by 14 bases, with 21 bases between them. DNA for the CDR3: TGTGCCAGCAGCGCCGGGGGACTCCTATCTAGGACCTTC. It yields the protein CASSAGGLLSRTF.

The chain recombines TRBV5-4 with TRBJ2-2; perhaps D is TRBD1 or TRBD2 (5 bases each). The CDR3 loop spans 16 amino acids. Trimming pared 0 bases from V and 6 bases from J, leaving 15 bases between. Per the germline V gene, CDR1 is SGHNT and CDR2 is YYREEE (reference sequence). CDR3 coding DNA: TGTGCCAGCAGCTTGGTGGTCAGGGACGCGTCCGGGGAGCTGTTTTTT. This gives the protein CASSLVVRDASGELFF.